This record covers a single TCR beta chain. V was clipped by 3 bases and J by 4 bases, with 6 bases between them. Germline values: CDR1 SQVTM, CDR2 ANQGSEA. The CDR3 is made up of 11 amino acids. This entry is derived from a study of blood T cell repertoires in COVID-19. Study-level information: Italy, Spain and the United States were the sources of the convalescent and acute COVID-19 samples. T cells, B-cell-depleted T cells, or PBMCs supplied cDNA or gDNA.

Sequencing used immunoSEQ multiplex PCR; TCRdb keeps in-frame clones, though not all of them. The table records about 210,000 clones, around 80% of them present only once. The sequenced sample was peripheral blood. The source of this sequence is a human donor in a cohort sampled during active COVID-19. V gene TRBV29-1 combines with J gene TRBJ1-1, with TRBD1 as a possible D gene (5 bases). CDR3 coding DNA: TGCAGCGTTGATAGGGGCACTGAAGCTTTCTTT. Its protein is CSVDRGTEAFF. Supplemented by reference TRBV29-1 and TRBJ1-1, the full variable domain reads SAVISQKPSRDICQRGTSLTIQCQVDSQVTMMFWYRQQPGQSLTLIATANQGSEATYESGFVIDKFPISRPNLTFSTLTVSNMSPEDSSIYLCSVDRGTEAFFGQGTRLTVV.